These 22 T cell receptor beta chains came from one sample sequenced in a study of blood T cell repertoires in COVID-19. Method: immunoSEQ multiplex PCR; TCRdb's copy keeps in-frame clones and lacks some. The table lists hundreds of thousands of clones, 70% to 90% of them singletons. The sample taken for sequencing was peripheral blood. The receptors stem from a man aged 18-30 years with COVID-19, enrolled during active disease.

The rearrangement uses TRBV18 and TRBJ2-2; 10 nucleotides line up with TRBD1. The CDR3 length is 16 residues. J gave up 5 bases and V 0 bases, and 3 bases lay outside the gene matches. Germline V gives CDR1 KGHSH, CDR2 LQKENI. The CDR3 DNA reads as TGTGCCAGCTCACCACCGGGACAGGGGAGTACCGGGGAGCTGTTTTTT. This translates into CASSPPGQGSTGELFF.

The chain uses TRBV2 and TRBJ2-1; 10 bases align to TRBD2. CDR3 size: 15 residues. Per the germline V gene, CDR1 is SNHLY and CDR2 is FYNNEI. J lost 10 bases, V lost 5 bases, and 11 bases had no gene match. The CDR3: CASSHLAGVKEEQFF. DNA for the CDR3: TGTGCCAGCAGTCATCTAGCGGGAGTCAAAGAGGAGCAGTTCTTC.

The rearrangement joins TRBV5-1 to TRBJ2-7, with D maybe TRBD1 (6 bases). Germline V gives CDR1 SGHRS, CDR2 YFSETQ. This CDR3 comprises 15 residues. The V end was cut by 0 bases, the J end by 5 bases, with 15 bases between. CDR3 DNA: TGCGCCAGCAGCTTGGCCGACAGGCCTCGAGACGAGCAGTACTTC. Residues: CASSLADRPRDEQYF.

The chain uses TRBV29-1 and TRBJ2-1, with unresolved D. The germline V and J ends were trimmed by 6 bases and 0 bases, with 6 bases remaining between them. This CDR3 comprises 12 residues. CDR1 is SQVTM, CDR2 ANQGSEA, per germline. In DNA form, the CDR3 reads TGCAGCGTACTAAGCTCCTACAATGAGCAGTTCTTC. Translating it yields CSVLSSYNEQFF.

This rearrangement joins TRBV7-6 to TRBJ2-1, with D tentatively TRBD2 (7 bases). CDR3 size: 14 residues. V shed 0 bases and J shed 9 bases, with 12 bases lying between them. Germline CDR1 and CDR2: SGHVS and FNYEAQ. The CDR3 here is CASSLAGGPSEQFF. DNA of the CDR3: TGTGCCAGCAGCTTAGCGGGGGGGCCCAGTGAGCAGTTCTTC.

The CDR3 sequence: CASSLLGTQYF. In DNA form, the CDR3 reads TGTGCCAGCAGTTTGCTCGGGACCCAGTACTTC. This sequence joins TRBV12-3 or TRBV12-4 and TRBJ2-5; D unclear. This CDR3 contains 11 residues. Trimming stripped 3 bases from V and 7 bases from J, with 6 bases between.

The count of this clone is one. This chain uses TRBV7-9 with TRBJ2-5, with 9 positions matching TRBD1. Germline CDR1 is SEHNR and CDR2 is FQNEAQ (reference sequence). The CDR3 totals 14 residues. J gave up 5 bases and V 4 bases, and 5 bases lay outside the gene matches. The CDR3 protein is CASSSHRGPETQYF. CDR3 sequence (DNA): TGTGCCAGCAGCTCACACAGGGGGCCGGAGACCCAGTACTTC.

The chain uses TRBV2 and TRBJ2-1; TRBD2 is a possible D gene (6 bases). CDR3 length: 16 residues. V gave up 8 bases and J gave up 0 bases, with 17 bases separating them. Germline V gene data show CDR1 as SNHLY and CDR2 as FYNNEI. DNA of the CDR3: TGTGCCAGCGCCCCACGGGGACTTAGCTCCTACAATGAGCAGTTCTTC. Encoded protein: CASAPRGLSSYNEQFF. Supplemented by reference TRBV2 and TRBJ2-1, the full variable domain reads EPEVTQTPSHQVTQMGQEVILRCVPISNHLYFYWYRQILGQKVEFLVSFYNNEISEKSEIFDDQFSVERPDGSNFTLKIRSTKLEDSAMYFCASAPRGLSSYNEQFFGPGTRLTVL.

V usage is TRBV7-9 and J usage is TRBJ1-1, with D perhaps matching TRBD1 (6 bases). Germline loops: CDR1 SEHNR, CDR2 FQNEAQ (reference sequence). CDR3 length: 14 amino acids. The ends were cut back, 4 bases at V and 6 bases at J, with 15 bases in the middle. The CDR3 here is CASSSPRTESEAFF. The CDR3 DNA is TGTGCCAGCAGCTCACCAAGGACAGAGTCTGAAGCTTTCTTT. The whole variable domain, remainder taken from reference TRBV7-9 and TRBJ1-1, is DTGVSQNPRHKITKRGQNVTFRCDPISEHNRLYWYRQTLGQGPEFLTYFQNEAQLEKSRLLSDRFSAERPKGSFSTLEIQRTEQGDSAMYLCASSSPRTESEAFFGQGTRLTVV.

This rearrangement joins TRBV2 to TRBJ1-2, with 9 positions matching TRBD1. From germline, CDR1 is SNHLY and CDR2 FYNNEI. J gave up 4 bases and V 5 bases, and 5 bases lay outside the gene matches. The CDR3 spans 14 residues. CDR3 DNA sequence: TGTGCCAGCAGTTCAATGGACAGGGGCTATGGCTACACCTTC. Protein sequence: CASSSMDRGYGYTF.

V usage is TRBV13 and J usage is TRBJ1-3; D possibly corresponds to TRBD1 (5 bases). V lost 1 base and J 0 bases, leaving 16 bases between the germline ends. From germline, CDR1 is PRHDT and CDR2 FYEKMQ (reference sequence). The CDR3 runs 18 residues. CDR3 amino acids: CASSLAGGVAPSGNTIYF. The CDR3 nucleotides read TGTGCCAGCAGCTTAGCCGGGGGAGTAGCCCCCTCTGGAAACACCATATATTTT.

The rearrangement joins TRBV5-4 to TRBJ1-2; 7 bases agree with TRBD1. After removal of 2 bases from V and 4 bases from J, the junction contained 5 bases not matched to a gene. CDR1 is SGHNT, CDR2 YYREEE, per germline (reference sequence). The CDR3 runs 14 residues. The CDR3 protein is CASSLVQGGYGYTF. The DNA of the CDR3 is TGTGCCAGCAGCTTAGTTCAGGGGGGCTATGGCTACACCTTC.

This clone was observed once. The chain's CDR3 is CASSPGQGNTGELFF. CDR3 nucleotides: TGTGCCAGCAGCCCGGGACAGGGAAACACCGGGGAGCTGTTTTTT. This chain links TRBV2 with TRBJ2-2; 9 bases map to TRBD1. The germline V gene has CDR1 SNHLY and CDR2 FYNNEI. The CDR3 length is 15 residues. Trimming removed 6 bases from V and 2 bases from J; junction bases left unmatched: 4.

This chain joins TRBV3-1 (or the pseudogene TRBV3-2) and TRBJ2-3; 11 nucleotides align to TRBD2. Germline loops: CDR1 LGHDT, CDR2 YNNKEL (reference sequence). J was trimmed by 2 bases and V by 0 bases; bases with no gene match: 1. This CDR3 comprises 16 residues. This CDR3 is CASSQELAGDTDTQYF. In DNA form, the CDR3 reads TGTGCCAGCAGCCAAGAACTAGCGGGAGACACAGATACGCAGTATTTT.

The chain combines TRBV10-1 with TRBJ1-6, with 7 positions matching TRBD1. The CDR3 contains 14 residues. After removal of 6 bases from V and 10 bases from J, the junction contained 9 bases not matched to a gene. Germline V CDR1 and CDR2: WNHNN, SYGVQD (reference sequence). This CDR3 is CASSDRASGSPLHF. The CDR3 DNA follows: TGCGCCAGCAGCGACAGGGCCTCTGGATCACCCCTCCACTTT.

This clone was seen only once. The V call is TRBV7-6, the J call TRBJ2-1; the match to TRBD2 covers 8 bases. The CDR3 consists of 16 residues. V dropped 2 bases and J dropped 5; count of bases not matched to a gene: 8. Per the germline V gene, CDR1 is SGHVS and CDR2 is FNYEAQ. CDR3 residues: CASSLSVGRGDNEQFF. CDR3 in DNA: TGTGCCAGCAGCTTATCAGTCGGGCGGGGGGACAATGAGCAGTTCTTC. Combining the CDR3 with reference TRBV7-6 and TRBJ2-1 gives the whole variable domain GAGVSQSPRYKVTKRGQDVALRCDPISGHVSLYWYRQALGQGPEFLTYFNYEAQQDKSGLPNDRFSAERPEGSISTLTIQRTEQRDSAMYRCASSLSVGRGDNEQFFGPGTRLTVL.

This clone is a singleton in its sample. This chain links TRBV25-1 with TRBJ1-6; TRBD1 matches at 8 bases. Germline CDR1 and CDR2: MGHDK and SYGVNS. The CDR3 loop spans 13 amino acids. After removal of 7 bases from V and 10 bases from J, the junction contained 6 bases not matched to a gene. DNA for the CDR3: TGTGCCAGCACCGACAGGGGAGGCTCACCCCTCCACTTT. Translating gives CASTDRGGSPLHF.

The chain carries TRBV3-1 (or the pseudogene TRBV3-2) and TRBJ2-5; TRBD1 aligns across 7 bases. CDR3 length: 15 amino acids. Unmatched junction bases numbered 9, after V lost 3 bases and J lost 5 bases. CDR1 is LGHDT, CDR2 YNNKEL, per germline (reference sequence). For the CDR3, the DNA is TGTGCCAGCAGCCACCGACAGGGTGGCGGGGAGACCCAGTACTTC. This sequence encodes CASSHRQGGGETQYF.

V usage is TRBV19 and J usage is TRBJ2-7; 9 nucleotides match TRBD1. The CDR3 sequence is 14 residues long. The trim removed 3 bases at V and 1 base at J, leaving 1 base unmatched. Germline V gene sequence: CDR1 LNHDA, CDR2 SQIVND (reference sequence). CDR3 DNA sequence: TGTGCCAGTAGTATGGGGACAGGGTCCTACGAGCAGTACTTC. It specifies CASSMGTGSYEQYF.

This clone came up once. J is TRBJ2-2 and V is TRBV2, with D perhaps matching TRBD1 (5 bases). The V gene's germline CDR1 is SNHLY and CDR2 FYNNEI. This CDR3 has 14 amino acids. Trimming left V 4 bases short and J 3 bases short, with 9 bases between. For the CDR3, the DNA is TGTGCCAGCAGTGGGACACCTGACACCGGGGAGCTGTTTTTT. This codes for CASSGTPDTGELFF.

The rearrangement joins TRBV11-2 to TRBJ2-3; D perhaps matches TRBD1 (6 bases). V shed 6 bases and J shed 1 base, with 8 bases lying between them. Germline values: CDR1 SGHAT, CDR2 FQNNGV. The CDR3 is made up of 13 amino acids. CDR3 sequence (DNA): TGTGCCAGCAGACAGGGACGCACAGATACGCAGTATTTT. Translating it yields CASRQGRTDTQYF. The full variable domain, in which reference TRBV11-2 and TRBJ2-3 provide the parts outside the CDR3, is EAGVAQSPRYKIIEKRQSVAFWCNPISGHATLYWYQQILGQGPKLLIQFQNNGVVDDSQLPKDRFSAERLKGVDSTLKIQPAKLEDSAVYLCASRQGRTDTQYFGPGTRLTVL.

The chain is built from TRBV19 and TRBJ1-5; 8 nucleotides match TRBD1. Unmatched junction bases numbered 6, after V lost 11 bases and J lost 3 bases. The CDR3 extends over 13 amino acids. Germline loops: CDR1 LNHDA, CDR2 SQIVND (reference sequence). The CDR3 DNA is TGTGCCGCACGGACAGGGTACAATCAGCCCCAGCATTTT. Translation gives CAARTGYNQPQHF.